Below are 21 T cell receptor beta chains sequenced from a single sample in a study of blood T cells in healthy people across ages. PCR was performed a second time for roughly 7 to 12 cycles using a sample-barcoded 5' primer and a J-beta primer mix. TCRdb processed the 5' RACE reads anew with MiXCR; each CDR3 protein has one entry. The table has 870,000 or so distinct CDR3 sequences, 29% seen once. The source material was blood. All receptors come from an elderly woman in good health.

This clonotype has ten or more counts. The V and J genes are TRBV18 and TRBJ1-1; D perhaps matches TRBD1 (5 bases). Germline V gene lookup returns CDR1 KGHSH and CDR2 LQKENI. The CDR3 has 15 amino acids. V dropped 3 bases and J dropped 0 bases, with 11 bases sitting between them. This chain's CDR3 is CASSPPGGVNTEAFF. CDR3 in DNA: TGTGCCAGCTCACCCCCGGGGGGAGTGAACACTGAAGCTTTCTTT. Full variable domain (missing parts from reference TRBV18 and TRBJ1-1): NAGVMQNPRHLVRRRGQEARLRCSPMKGHSHVYWYRQLPEEGLKFMVYLQKENIIDESGMPKERFSAEFPKEGPSILRIQQVVRGDSAAYFCASSPPGGVNTEAFFGQGTRLTVV.

Many counts were recorded for this clonotype. This chain uses TRBV12-3 or TRBV12-4 with TRBJ2-7; possible D gene TRBD1, 6 bases. The length of the CDR3 is 13 residues. The V and J ends lost 1 base and 7 bases respectively, with 11 bases between them. CDR3 in DNA: TGTGCCAGCAGTTTAGGGTCAGGGGCTGAGCAGTACTTC. Translation gives CASSLGSGAEQYF.

As to this clonotype: Given a much more abundant clone one base away, this may be a read error. V gene TRBV5-6 combines with J gene TRBJ2-7, with D maybe TRBD1 (5 bases). CDR1 and CDR2 from the germline V gene are SGHDT and YYEEEE. This CDR3 contains 13 residues. CDR3 sequence (DNA): TGTGCCTGCAGATCTCAGGGTAACTACGAGCAGTACTTC. Its protein product is CACRSQGNYEQYF.

This clonotype was detected ten times or more. This chain joins TRBV25-1 and TRBJ1-6; D uncertain. The length of the CDR3 is 14 residues. The ends were cut back, 4 bases at V and 3 bases at J, with 7 bases in the middle. Germline V CDR1 and CDR2: MGHDK, SYGVNS. In DNA, the CDR3 is TGTGCCAGCAGTGTCCGGGGCTATAATTCACCCCTCCACTTT. Residues: CASSVRGYNSPLHF.

In this sample, this clonotype turned up many times. V gene TRBV25-1 combines with J gene TRBJ2-7; 8 bases map to TRBD1. This CDR3 is 16 amino acids long. CDR1 and CDR2 (germline): MGHDK, SYGVNS. The trim removed 0 bases at V and 8 bases at J, leaving 12 bases unmatched. CDR3: CASSEYIGGDRSKQYF. In DNA, the CDR3 is TGTGCCAGCAGTGAATATATAGGAGGGGACAGGAGTAAGCAGTACTTC.

The chain couples TRBV30 to TRBJ1-2; possibly TRBD1 for D (5 bases). The CDR3 is 13 amino acids. CDR1 is GTSNPN, CDR2 SVGIG, per germline (reference sequence). The V gene lost 2 bases and the J gene lost 4 bases, with 11 bases spanning the gap. The CDR3 region has the DNA TGTGCCTGGAGTAGGCAGGGCCTCTATGGCTACACCTTC. Its translation is CAWSRQGLYGYTF.

This clonotype was seen only a few times. The V gene is TRBV6-6, the J gene TRBJ1-2; D ambiguous. Germline loops: CDR1 MNHNY, CDR2 SVGAGI (reference sequence). The CDR3 extends over 13 amino acids. Trimming removed 0 bases from V and 6 bases from J, with 8 bases in between. The CDR3 loop reads CASSYSIQDGYTF. The CDR3 nucleotides are TGTGCCAGCAGTTACTCGATCCAGGATGGCTACACCTTC.

This clonotype was observed many times. V is TRBV5-1 and J is TRBJ1-5, with D possibly TRBD1 on 5 matching bases. The ends were cut back, 0 bases at V and 2 bases at J, with 15 bases in the middle. Germline CDR1 and CDR2: SGHRS and YFSETQ. The CDR3 consists of 17 residues. CDR3 loop: CASSLGQGGLGNQPQHF. CDR3 in DNA: TGCGCCAGCAGCTTGGGGCAGGGAGGATTAGGCAATCAGCCCCAGCATTTT.

V gene TRBV28 combines with J gene TRBJ2-7; 8 positions match TRBD1. The CDR3 is 14 residues long. Germline trimming cut 3 bases from V and 3 bases from J; bases unmatched to any gene: 4. Germline CDR1 and CDR2: MDHEN and SYDVKM. CDR3 coding DNA: TGTGCCAGCAGTTTGGTGACAGGGGACTACGAGCAGTACTTC. Protein product: CASSLVTGDYEQYF.

In its sample, this clonotype was seen a few times. This rearrangement joins TRBV29-1 to TRBJ2-2, with TRBD1 matching over 8 bases. V lost 6 bases to trimming and J lost 4 bases; unmatched junction nucleotides: 1. The CDR3 length is 12 residues. Germline CDR1 SQVTM, CDR2 ANQGSEA. CDR3 sequence (DNA): TGCAGCGTCAGGGGGCCCACCGGGGAGCTGTTTTTT. Translation: CSVRGPTGELFF.

Notes on this clonotype: A much larger clone differs from this one at a single base, so this may be a read error. CDR3 sequence: CASSRLTVSYGYTF. CDR3 bases: TGTGCCAGCAGCCGTCTTACAGTTTCCTATGGCTACACCTTC. The chain carries TRBV9 and TRBJ1-2; D remains ambiguous. CDR1 and CDR2 from the germline V gene are SGDLS and YYNGEE. V was clipped by 4 bases and J by 4 bases, with 14 bases between them. The CDR3 is 14 residues long.

This clonotype was picked up a small number of times. CDR3 loop: CASSAGLSTGELFF. The CDR3 DNA is TGTGCCAGCAGCGCTGGACTCAGCACCGGGGAGCTGTTTTTT. This chain uses TRBV7-2 with TRBJ2-2; tentative D call: TRBD2 (5 bases). Per the germline V gene, CDR1 is SGHTA and CDR2 is FQGNSA. The ends were cut back, 5 bases at V and 4 bases at J, with 11 bases in the middle. The CDR3 spans 14 residues. The full variable domain, its missing parts supplied by reference TRBV7-2 and TRBJ2-2, is GAGVSQSPSNKVTEKGKDVELRCDPISGHTALYWYRQSLGQGLEFLIYFQGNSAPDKSGLPSDRFSAERTGGSVSTLTIQRTQQEDSAVYLCASSAGLSTGELFFGEGSRLTVL.

This clonotype was observed at least ten times. The chain uses TRBV11-2 and TRBJ2-5; the match to TRBD2 covers 7 bases. The CDR3 sequence is 14 residues long. Germline CDR1 reads SGHAT; CDR2 reads FQNNGV. V lost 2 bases to trimming and J lost 5 bases; unmatched junction nucleotides: 5. DNA of the CDR3: TGTGCCAGCAGCTTATTCGGGGAGGGGGAGACCCAGTACTTC. Its translation: CASSLFGEGETQYF. Full variable domain (outside the CDR3, taken from reference TRBV11-2 and TRBJ2-5): EAGVAQSPRYKIIEKRQSVAFWCNPISGHATLYWYQQILGQGPKLLIQFQNNGVVDDSQLPKDRFSAERLKGVDSTLKIQPAKLEDSAVYLCASSLFGEGETQYFGPGTRLLVL.

This clonotype has at least ten counts. The chain is built from TRBV7-9 and TRBJ2-5; 9 bases line up with TRBD2. This CDR3 comprises 13 residues. The junction had 1 base not matched to a gene; V was cut back by 4 bases and J by 4 bases. The V gene's germline CDR1 is SEHNR and CDR2 FQNEAQ (reference sequence). The CDR3 DNA follows: TGTGCCAGCAGCTCGGGACTAGCAGAGACCCAGTACTTC. Its translation: CASSSGLAETQYF. The entire variable domain, with the rest obtained from reference TRBV7-9 and TRBJ2-5, is as follows: DTGVSQNPRHKITKRGQNVTFRCDPISEHNRLYWYRQTLGQGPEFLTYFQNEAQLEKSRLLSDRFSAERPKGSFSTLEIQRTEQGDSAMYLCASSSGLAETQYFGPGTRLLVL.

The J gene is TRBJ1-5, the V gene TRBV6-2 or TRBV6-3; D gene unclear. The CDR3 length is 19 residues. CDR1 and CDR2 (germline): MNHEY, SVGEGT. V gave up 0 bases and J gave up 4 bases, with 22 bases separating them. In DNA, the CDR3 is TGTGCCAGCAGTTACTCTTCTAGGCACGGGGTTTGGAGGAATCAGCCCCAGCATTTT. Its translation is CASSYSSRHGVWRNQPQHF.

V usage is TRBV12-3 or TRBV12-4 and J usage is TRBJ1-4, with D tentatively TRBD1 (5 bases). Trimming took off 4 bases at V and 4 bases at J, with 19 bases between the two ends. The CDR3 is made up of 17 amino acids. The CDR3 sequence: CASSYQTAGTINEKLFF. CDR3 nucleotides: TGTGCCAGCAGTTATCAGACCGCCGGGACCATTAATGAAAAACTGTTTTTT.

About this clonotype: A much larger clone differs from this one at a single base, so this may be a read error. V and J are TRBV7-2 and TRBJ2-5; 8 bases are shared with TRBD2. The ends lost 5 bases at V and 11 bases at J; junction bases unmatched: 10. Germline V lookup: CDR1 SGHTA, CDR2 FQGNSA. CDR3 length: 13 residues. CDR3 nucleotide sequence: TGTGCCAGCAGCCGTCGGGGGGGGAATGAGCAGTACTTC. It encodes CASSRRGGNEQYF.

Ten or more counts support this clonotype. The chain joins TRBV14 to TRBJ1-1; a possible D gene is TRBD1 (5 bases). Deletions cut 1 base from V and 0 bases from J, with 9 bases between. The CDR3 loop spans 15 amino acids. Germline CDR1 and CDR2: SGHDN and FVKESK. The CDR3: CASSQVSGMNTEAFF. The CDR3 DNA follows: TGTGCCAGCAGCCAAGTTTCAGGGATGAACACTGAAGCTTTCTTT.

This sequence joins TRBV2 and TRBJ1-1; unclear D gene. There are 15 residues in the CDR3. The V end lost 4 bases, the J end lost 1 base, and 13 bases lay between the germline ends. Germline CDR1 SNHLY, CDR2 FYNNEI. The CDR3 region has the DNA TGTGCCAGCAGTGTGTCAAATAACAGGAACACTGAAGCTTTCTTT. Amino acid sequence: CASSVSNNRNTEAFF. Full variable domain (remainder filled in from reference TRBV2 and TRBJ1-1): EPEVTQTPSHQVTQMGQEVILRCVPISNHLYFYWYRQILGQKVEFLVSFYNNEISEKSEIFDDQFSVERPDGSNFTLKIRSTKLEDSAMYFCASSVSNNRNTEAFFGQGTRLTVV.

This clonotype was counted ten times or more. This chain connects TRBV7-2 to TRBJ2-1; D is uncertain. This CDR3 has 14 amino acids. Germline CDR1 reads SGHTA; CDR2 reads FQGNSA. V was pared by 2 bases and J by 6 bases, with 11 bases between. The CDR3 protein is CASSLSGRINEQFF. CDR3 sequence (DNA): TGTGCCAGCAGCTTATCGGGCAGGATCAATGAGCAGTTCTTC.

The chain carries TRBV20-1 and TRBJ2-5; D is possibly TRBD1 (6 bases). The DNA end favors TRBJ2-7, so the J call may be wrong. The length of the CDR3 is 14 residues. Germline V CDR1 and CDR2: DFQATT, SNEGSKA (reference sequence). The CDR3, as DNA: TGCAGTGCTAGGGACAGCAAGGTGGGCTACGAGCAGTACTTC. It translates to CSARDSKVGYEQYF.